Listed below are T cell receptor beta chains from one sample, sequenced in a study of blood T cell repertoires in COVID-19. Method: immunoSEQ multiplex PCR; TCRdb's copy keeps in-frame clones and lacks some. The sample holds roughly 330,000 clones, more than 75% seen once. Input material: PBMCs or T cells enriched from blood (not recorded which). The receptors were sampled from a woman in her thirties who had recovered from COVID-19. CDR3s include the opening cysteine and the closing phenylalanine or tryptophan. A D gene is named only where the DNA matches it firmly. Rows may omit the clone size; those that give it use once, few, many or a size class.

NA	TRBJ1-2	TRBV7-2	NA	TGTGCCAGCAGCGGAGGTCGGGGGGCGCGGTTGGGGAATGGCTACACCTTC	CASSGGRGARLGNGYTF
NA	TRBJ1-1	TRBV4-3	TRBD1	TGCGCCAGCAGCCAAGAGATGGGACAGGGGAACACTGAAGCTTTCTTT	CASSQEMGQGNTEAFF
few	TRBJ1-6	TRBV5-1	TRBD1	TGCGCCAGCAGCTTGTACGGTCCGGGACAGGGAGGCTCACCCCTCCACTTT	CASSLYGPGQGGSPLHF
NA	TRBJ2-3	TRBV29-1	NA	TGCGGCTTCGCCCTTACAGCCACAGATACGCAGTATTTT	CGFALTATDTQYF
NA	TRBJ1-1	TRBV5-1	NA	TGCGCCAGCAGCCTTAGGGGCGACAACACTGAAGCTTTCTTT	CASSLRGDNTEAFF
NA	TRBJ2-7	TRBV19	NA	TGTGCCAGTAGTATAGAAAGGGGTCATCCCTCCTACGAGCAGTACTTC	CASSIERGHPSYEQYF
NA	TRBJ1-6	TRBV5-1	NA	TGCGCCAGCAGGCAAGATATGGACAGATATTCACCCCTCCACTTT	CASRQDMDRYSPLHF
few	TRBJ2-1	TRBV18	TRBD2	TGTGCCAGCTTGGCGGGGGGCAATGAGCAGTTCTTC	CASLAGGNEQFF
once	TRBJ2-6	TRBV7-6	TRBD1	TGTGCCAGCAGCTTTGTGACAGGGGACTCTGGGGCCAACGTCCTGACTTTC	CASSFVTGDSGANVLTF
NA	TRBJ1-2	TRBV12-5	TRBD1	TGTGCTAGTGGGGCGAGAGTGGAATCCCAAGGGGGCGAAGGGTCTGGCTACACCTTC	CASGARVESQGGEGSGYTF
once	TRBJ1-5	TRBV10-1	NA	TGCGCCAGCAGCCCCGGTGTGGTGGGCGGCAATCAGCCCCAGCATTTT	CASSPGVVGGNQPQHF
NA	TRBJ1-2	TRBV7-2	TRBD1	TGTGCCAGCAGCTCCCAACAGGGGAGAGGCTACACCTTC	CASSSQQGRGYTF
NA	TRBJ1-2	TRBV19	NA	TGTGCCAGTAGCCAACGGACAGATGGGGGCTACACCTTC	CASSQRTDGGYTF
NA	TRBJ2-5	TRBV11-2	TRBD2	TGTGCCAGCAGCTTAGGTGGGGCGGGGGGTGGAGAGACCCAGTACTTC	CASSLGGAGGGETQYF
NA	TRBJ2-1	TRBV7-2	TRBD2	TGTGCCAGCAGCTTAGCAAGGACTAGCGGTTTAAGCTCCTACAATGAGCAGTTCTTC	CASSLARTSGLSSYNEQFF
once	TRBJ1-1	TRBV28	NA	TGTGCCAGCAGTCCCCCCTTCCGGACTGTTGAAGCTTTCTTT	CASSPPFRTVEAFF
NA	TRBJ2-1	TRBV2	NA	TGTGCCAGCTGGGAGAGCTCCTACAATGAGCAGTTCTTC	CASWESSYNEQFF
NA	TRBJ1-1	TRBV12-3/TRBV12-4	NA	TGTGCCAGCAGTGTCGGGAGAGGAACTGAAGCTTTCTTT	CASSVGRGTEAFF
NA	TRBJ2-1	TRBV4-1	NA	TGCGCCAGCAGCGAGAGCGGACCCCGATCCTACAATGAGCAGTTCTTC	CASSESGPRSYNEQFF
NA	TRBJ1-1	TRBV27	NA	TGTGCCAGCAGCCTTAGTGAAGCTTTCTTT	CASSLSEAFF
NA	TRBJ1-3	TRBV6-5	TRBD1	TGTGCCAGCAGAGTAACAGGGGACTCTGGAAACACCATATATTTT	CASRVTGDSGNTIYF
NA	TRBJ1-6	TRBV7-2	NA	TGTGCCAGCAGCTTAGTTCCAGGGTCCTATAATTCACCCCTCCACTTT	CASSLVPGSYNSPLHF
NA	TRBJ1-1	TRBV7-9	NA	TGTGCCAGCAGCTTACAGGGGAGCACTGAAGCTTTCTTT	CASSLQGSTEAFF
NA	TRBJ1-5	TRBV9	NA	TGTGCCAGCAGCGTCTCAGGGGAGCCCCAACAGCCCCAGCATTTT	CASSVSGEPQQPQHF
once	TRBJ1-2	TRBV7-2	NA	TGTGCCAGCAGCTTAGGGAAGGGGGACTATGGCTACACCTTC	CASSLGKGDYGYTF
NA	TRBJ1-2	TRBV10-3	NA	TGTGCCATCAGTGAGCAGGGAGGAGGAGATGGCTACACCTTC	CAISEQGGGDGYTF
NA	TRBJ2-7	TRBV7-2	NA	TGTGCCAGCAGCTTAGCGCGGAAGGAGCAGTACTTC	CASSLARKEQYF
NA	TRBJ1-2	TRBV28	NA	TGTGCCAGCACCCCGAATGGGGGTACAGGGTTTGGGGACTATGGCTACACCTTC	CASTPNGGTGFGDYGYTF
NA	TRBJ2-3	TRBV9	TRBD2	TGTGCCAGCAGCGTAGGGTTCACTAGCGGAGATACGCAGTATTTT	CASSVGFTSGDTQYF
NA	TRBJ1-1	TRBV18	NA	TGTGCCAGCTCACCTGGAGCGGCCGACACTGAAGCTTTCTTT	CASSPGAADTEAFF
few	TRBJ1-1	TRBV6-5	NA	TGTGCCAGCAGTTACTCGAGGTTGGGGAACACTGAAGCTTTCTTT	CASSYSRLGNTEAFF
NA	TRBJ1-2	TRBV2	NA	TGTGCCAGCTCGGAGTATTCCGGATTGGACTATGGCTACACCTTC	CASSEYSGLDYGYTF
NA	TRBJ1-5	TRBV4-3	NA	TGCGCCAGCAGCCACCCTAGCGTCAGAAGGGGCGGGCAGCCCCAGCATTTT	CASSHPSVRRGGQPQHF
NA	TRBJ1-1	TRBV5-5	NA	TGTGCCAGCAGCTTGCGGACAGTCAATGGTGGAGCTTTCTTT	CASSLRTVNGGAFF
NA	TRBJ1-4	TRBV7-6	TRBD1	TGTGCCAGCAGCCCGAGACAGGGTGATCCTCAAACTAATGAAAAACTGTTTTTT	CASSPRQGDPQTNEKLFF
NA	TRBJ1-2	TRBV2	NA	TGTGCCAGCAGCGCGTTAGGGACAAGGGCTCGAAACACCTTC	CASSALGTRARNTF